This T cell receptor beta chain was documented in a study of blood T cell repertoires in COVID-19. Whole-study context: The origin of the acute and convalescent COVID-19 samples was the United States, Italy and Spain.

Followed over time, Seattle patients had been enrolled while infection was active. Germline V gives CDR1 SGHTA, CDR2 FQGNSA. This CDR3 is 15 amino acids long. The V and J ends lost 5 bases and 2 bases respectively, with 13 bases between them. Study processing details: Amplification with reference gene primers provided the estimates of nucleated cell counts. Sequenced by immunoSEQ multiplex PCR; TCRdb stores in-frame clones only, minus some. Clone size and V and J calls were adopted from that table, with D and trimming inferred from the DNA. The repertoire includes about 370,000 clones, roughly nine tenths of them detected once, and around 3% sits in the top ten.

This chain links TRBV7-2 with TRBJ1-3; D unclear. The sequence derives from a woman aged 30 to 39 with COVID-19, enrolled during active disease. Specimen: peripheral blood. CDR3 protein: CASSPPGSAGNTIYF. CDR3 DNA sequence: TGTGCCAGCAGCCCCCCCGGGTCAGCTGGAAACACCATATATTTT.